This T cell receptor (beta chain) comes out of a study of cytomegalovirus exposure and HLA in healthy donors. Findings of the study overall: In a later analysis, TCR beta V- and J-gene trimming showed a link to a missense DCLRE1C variant. Later on, an analysis found that several of the most significant clusters appeared to be linked to common viral pathogens, which included parvovirus B19.

V gave up 2 bases and J gave up 2 bases, with 8 bases separating them. CDR3 length: 13 residues. The germline gives CDR1 SGHRS, CDR2 YFSETQ. With regard to this clone: The antigen remains unidentified.

The PCR used 60 Vbeta and 13 Jbeta primers. Per the original data handling: As a later analysis found, there were 70 million to 90 million unique TCR beta chains, of which some 10 million were shared. Profiling relied on immunoSEQ multiplex PCR, and the TCRdb table lists in-frame clones only, not all of them. The V and J calls and clone size are taken from that table; D and trimming were inferred from the DNA. The sample lists around 67,000 clones, 65% to 70% seen once, with around 1.9% in the top ten. The chain carries TRBV5-1 and TRBJ2-7; TRBD1 might be the D (6 bases). The receptor's source is a woman aged 30 to 39 in good health and CMV-seronegative. The sequenced material came from PBMCs. The CDR3 sequence: CASSFTGTYEQYF. The CDR3 DNA follows: TGCGCCAGCAGCTTTACAGGGACCTACGAGCAGTACTTC. The full variable domain, in which reference TRBV5-1 and TRBJ2-7 provide the parts outside the CDR3, is KAGVTQTPRYLIKTRGQQVTLSCSPISGHRSVSWYQQTPGQGLQFLFEYFSETQRNKGNFPGRFSGRQFSNSRSEMNVSTLELGDSALYLCASSFTGTYEQYFGPGTRLTVT.